Below are 26 T cell receptor beta chains sequenced from a single sample in a study of T cell repertoires in cytomegalovirus infection. Antigens for these TCRs are unknown. Using its own MiXCR run on the reads, TCRdb lists one record per CDR3 protein. The sample includes roughly 500,000 distinct CDR3 sequences, about 33% of them seen just once. The material was cultured PBMCs, obtained from culture after CMV antigen stimulation. These receptors all stem from a human donor in good health (CMV status not recorded). Some clones in this sample may be carry-over from other donors' samples.

This clonotype was seen many times. The chain combines TRBV6-1 with TRBJ2-3, with D tentatively TRBD1 (6 bases). V shed 7 bases and J shed 4 bases, with 18 bases lying between them. This CDR3 is built from 15 residues. Per germline, CDR1 MNHNS and CDR2 SASEGT. CDR3 DNA: TGTGCCAGCACTTTTAATTCAGGGGCATCAGATACGCAGTATTTT. It translates to CASTFNSGASDTQYF.

The V gene is TRBV3-1, the J gene TRBJ2-5; possibly TRBD2 for D (5 bases). CDR3 length: 14 amino acids. The V gene lost 4 bases and the J gene lost 8 bases, with 17 bases spanning the gap. Germline V lookup: CDR1 LGHDT, CDR2 YNNKEL (reference sequence). The CDR3 DNA sequence: TGTGCCAGCAGCCGGATGGTAGCGACCGTAACCCAGTACTTC. Translated: CASSRMVATVTQYF.

This clonotype was seen more than once but under ten times. V usage is TRBV6-5 and J usage is TRBJ2-5, with a weak D call TRBD2 (6 bases). From germline, CDR1 is MNHEY and CDR2 SVGAGI. There are 11 residues in the CDR3. V lost 5 bases and J 10 bases, leaving 11 bases between the germline ends. The DNA for the CDR3 is TGTGCCAGCAGTCCCGGGGGAGACCAGTACTTC. Its protein is CASSPGGDQYF.

This clonotype showed up just a few times. The chain carries TRBV7-2 and TRBJ2-7; the match to TRBD2 covers 8 bases. After removal of 0 bases from V and 1 base from J, the junction contained 5 bases not matched to a gene. The germline gives CDR1 SGHTA, CDR2 FQGNSA. The CDR3 loop spans 16 amino acids. The CDR3 here is CASSLARTSSSYEQYF. CDR3 coding DNA: TGTGCCAGCAGCTTAGCGAGGACTAGCAGTTCCTACGAGCAGTACTTC.

This clonotype occurred a few times. Germline and junction disagree at one end, which may indicate a read error. The V gene is TRBV12-3 or TRBV12-4, the J gene TRBJ2-1; 7 bases map to TRBD2. The length of the CDR3 is 13 residues. This chain's CDR3 is CASSLGFGSGCNF. In nucleotides, the CDR3 is TGTGCCAGCAGTTTGGGTTTTGGTAGCGGGTGTAATTTC.

This clonotype was counted ten times or more. The chain has TRBV7-2 and TRBJ1-2; no reliable D call. The germline V gene encodes CDR1 SGHTA and CDR2 FQGNSA. Trimming cost V 2 bases and J 8 bases, with 12 bases left between them. CDR3 length: 13 amino acids. The CDR3 nucleotides read TGTGCCAGCAGCTTAAACGCGGATGGCGGCTACACCTTC. Encoded protein: CASSLNADGGYTF.

The chain links TRBV11-3 to TRBJ2-3; TRBD1 aligns across 9 bases. V shed 8 bases and J 2 bases; nucleotides not matched to a gene: 2. CDR1 and CDR2 from the germline V gene are SGHNT and YENEEA. The CDR3 totals 13 residues. This CDR3 reads CASRTGATDTQYF. In DNA form, the CDR3 reads TGTGCCAGCCGGACAGGGGCCACAGATACGCAGTATTTT.

The chain is built from TRBV20-1 and TRBJ2-7, with TRBD1 as a possible D gene (6 bases). This CDR3 is 14 amino acids long. V lost 2 bases and J 7 bases, leaving 18 bases between the germline ends. CDR1 is DFQATT and CDR2 is SNEGSKA in the germline V gene (reference sequence). CDR3 nucleotides: TGCAGTGCTAGAACGGTCAGGGGAAAATGGGAGCAGTACTTC. Protein sequence: CSARTVRGKWEQYF.

This clonotype was recorded once. The CDR3 loop reads CASRSGGKETQYF. The CDR3 DNA is TGTGCCAGCAGGTCAGGCGGCAAAGAGACCCAGTACTTC. V and J are TRBV25-1 and TRBJ2-5; D gene uncertain. The CDR3 runs 13 residues. V lost 6 bases to trimming and J lost 3 bases, with 11 bases between them. Germline lookup yields CDR1 MGHDK and CDR2 SYGVNS.

CDR3 loop: CASSSRPTSGSYEQYF. In DNA, the CDR3 is TGTGCCAGCAGCTCCAGACCCACTAGCGGAAGCTACGAGCAGTACTTC. The gene calls are TRBV7-2 and TRBJ2-7; TRBD2 matches 8 bases. The trim removed 4 bases at V and 3 bases at J, leaving 11 bases unmatched. The CDR3 covers 16 residues. Germline CDR1 reads SGHTA; CDR2 reads FQGNSA.

The CDR3 is CASSSGLAGGHHEQFF. The CDR3 region has the DNA TGTGCCAGCAGCTCGGGACTAGCGGGAGGGCACCATGAGCAGTTCTTC. The gene calls are TRBV11-2 and TRBJ2-1, with TRBD2 matching over 16 bases. The CDR3 has 16 residues. The germline CDR1 and CDR2 sequences are SGHAT and FQNNGV. V lost 4 bases, J lost 8 bases, and 5 bases stayed unmatched. The whole variable domain, remainder taken from reference TRBV11-2 and TRBJ2-1, is EAGVAQSPRYKIIEKRQSVAFWCNPISGHATLYWYQQILGQGPKLLIQFQNNGVVDDSQLPKDRFSAERLKGVDSTLKIQPAKLEDSAVYLCASSSGLAGGHHEQFFGPGTRLTVL.

This clonotype was detected a few times. The rearrangement links TRBV2 to TRBJ2-1, with D perhaps TRBD1 or TRBD2 (5 bases each). Germline V gene lookup returns CDR1 SNHLY and CDR2 FYNNEI. The V gene lost 7 bases and the J gene lost 2 bases, with 18 bases spanning the gap. The CDR3 loop spans 16 amino acids. The CDR3 DNA is TGTGCCAGCAACGTCAGACTCCGGGACGCCTACAATGAGCAGTTCTTC. It yields the protein CASNVRLRDAYNEQFF.

The chain has TRBV7-2 and TRBJ1-3; TRBD1 matches at 8 bases. V lost 5 bases, J lost 0 bases, and 15 bases stayed unmatched. The CDR3 contains 19 residues. Germline CDR1 reads SGHTA; CDR2 reads FQGNSA. As DNA, the CDR3 is TGTGCCAGCAGCCCGGGACCGGGACAGGAATACGTCTCTGGAAACACCATATATTTT. It codes for CASSPGPGQEYVSGNTIYF.

The V call is TRBV14, the J call TRBJ1-1; weak D call: TRBD1 (5 bases). The CDR3 spans 15 residues. V was pared by 1 base and J by 4 bases, with 13 bases between. Per germline, CDR1 SGHDN and CDR2 FVKESK. The CDR3 nucleotides read TGTGCCAGCAGCCAAGCCCCCAGGGTTCGCACTGAAGCTTTCTTT. Protein: CASSQAPRVRTEAFF.

This clonotype was seen a few times. The chain links TRBV7-8 to TRBJ2-1; 13 bases align to TRBD2. V lost 2 bases, J lost 1 base, and 17 bases stayed unmatched. There are 22 residues in the CDR3. The germline gives CDR1 SGHVS, CDR2 FQNEAQ. The CDR3: CASSLILGTSGKSVRSYNEQFF. Written as DNA, the CDR3 is TGTGCCAGCAGCTTAATCCTTGGGACTAGCGGGAAGTCCGTCAGGTCCTACAATGAGCAGTTCTTC. Looking up the rest from reference TRBV7-8 and TRBJ2-1 gives the full variable domain: GAGVSQSPRYKVAKRGQDVALRCDPISGHVSLFWYQQALGQGPEFLTYFQNEAQLDKSGLPSDRFFAERPEGSVSTLKIQRTQQEDSAVYLCASSLILGTSGKSVRSYNEQFFGPGTRLTVL.

This clonotype came up a few times. The chain has TRBV29-1 and TRBJ2-7, with a possible D match to TRBD2 (6 bases). CDR3 length equals 12 residues. Germline V gene lookup returns CDR1 SQVTM and CDR2 ANQGSEA. The V end lost 7 bases, the J end lost 3 bases, and 13 bases lay between the germline ends. This CDR3 is CSALTRDYEQYF. The DNA for the CDR3 is TGCAGCGCCTTGACTAGGGACTACGAGCAGTACTTC.

The CDR3 DNA sequence: TGTGCCACCAGCAGAGACGTTGGGGACAGCCAAGAGACCCAGTACTTC. Its translation: CATSRDVGDSQETQYF. V gene TRBV15 combines with J gene TRBJ2-5; TRBD1 aligns across 7 bases. CDR1 LNHNV and CDR2 YYDKDF come from the germline V gene (reference sequence). J gave up 1 base and V 0 bases, and 5 bases lay outside the gene matches. The CDR3 length is 16 residues.

The V and J genes are TRBV12-3 or TRBV12-4 and TRBJ2-5; 11 bases are shared with TRBD1. Trimming took 4 bases from V and 7 from J; bases not matched to a gene: 2. The CDR3 has 13 amino acids. DNA for the CDR3: TGTGCCAGCAGTTCGGGACAGGGGGGGACCCAGTACTTC. Its protein product is CASSSGQGGTQYF.

J is TRBJ1-2 and V is TRBV10-3; D might be TRBD1 (5 bases). V dropped 4 bases and J dropped 5 bases, with 14 bases sitting between them. CDR3 size: 14 residues. Germline values: CDR1 ENHRY, CDR2 SYGVKD. The CDR3 DNA is TGTGCCATCAGTGCCGGGCAGGGTCGGTATGGCTACACCTTC. Its protein is CAISAGQGRYGYTF.

This clonotype was counted between two and nine times. The gene calls are TRBV11-3 and TRBJ2-5, with TRBD2 matching 8 bases. Germline V gene lookup returns CDR1 SGHNT and CDR2 YENEEA. The CDR3 consists of 17 residues. V lost 5 bases and J lost 4; bases outside the gene matches: 15. CDR3: CASSPRGAGVGGETQYF. The CDR3 DNA is TGTGCCAGCAGCCCTCGAGGAGCGGGAGTCGGGGGAGAGACCCAGTACTTC.

V gene TRBV27 combines with J gene TRBJ1-6; the match to TRBD1 covers 10 bases. This CDR3 has 15 amino acids. Per the germline V gene, CDR1 is MNHEY and CDR2 is SMNVEV (reference sequence). J gave up 8 bases and V 5 bases, and 6 bases lay outside the gene matches. CDR3 in DNA: TGTGCCAGCAGTCCAGACAGGGGGCTTTATTCACCCCTCCACTTT. This sequence encodes CASSPDRGLYSPLHF.

This clonotype has just a few counts. This chain connects TRBV19 to TRBJ1-4, with 10 bases aligning to TRBD1. Unmatched junction bases numbered 5, after V lost 5 bases and J lost 8 bases. Germline V gives CDR1 LNHDA, CDR2 SQIVND (reference sequence). This CDR3 region has 14 residues. As DNA, the CDR3 is TGTGCCAGTAGTCGACAGGGGGCGCGCGAAAAACTGTTTTTT. Amino acids: CASSRQGAREKLFF.

This clonotype was observed a few times. The chain recombines TRBV11-2 with TRBJ1-4; weak D call: TRBD1 (5 bases). This CDR3 is 13 amino acids long. Germline values: CDR1 SGHAT, CDR2 FQNNGV. V was cut by 4 bases and J by 7 bases, with 10 bases left in between. The CDR3 nucleotides read TGTGCCAGCAGCTGGGGGTACGGTGAAAAACTGTTTTTT. This gives the protein CASSWGYGEKLFF.

V is TRBV19 and J is TRBJ2-2, with 7 bases identical to TRBD2. V shed 2 bases and J 7 bases; nucleotides not matched to a gene: 13. Germline assignment: CDR1 LNHDA and CDR2 SQIVND (reference sequence). The CDR3 has 17 residues. CDR3 loop: CASSIQRGLGIIGELFF. CDR3 nucleotides: TGTGCCAGTAGTATACAGCGGGGATTAGGTATAATCGGGGAGCTGTTTTTT.

Many counts were recorded for this clonotype. This chain uses TRBV12-3 or TRBV12-4 with TRBJ2-3; 7 nucleotides line up with TRBD2. The J segment lost 4 bases and the V segment lost 5 bases, leaving 18 bases of the junction unmatched. The length of the CDR3 is 18 residues. The chain's CDR3 is CASSPIRWEGVGSDTQYF. CDR3 in DNA: TGTGCCAGCAGTCCCATACGCTGGGAGGGCGTTGGTTCAGATACGCAGTATTTT.

In regard to this clonotype: The junction does not match germline at one end; this may be a read error. V usage is TRBV7-6 and J usage is TRBJ2-5; 7 bases fit TRBD1. This CDR3 is built from 13 residues. Germline V gene data show CDR1 as SGHVS and CDR2 as FNYEAQ. CDR3 loop: CASSSTGVGTQYF. Here the CDR3 DNA reads TGTGCTAGCAGCTCAACAGGGGTTGGGACCCAGTACTTC.